This T cell receptor (beta chain) was profiled in a study of blood T cell repertoires in COVID-19. As processed by the authors: Using reference gene primer amplification, nucleated cell counts were estimated. This table comes from immunoSEQ multiplex PCR, and its TCRdb copy is limited to in-frame clones, with some not included. Clone size and the V and J calls come from that table; the DNA yielded D and trimming. This sample has fewer than 200,000 clones; approximately 80% occur once, and the top ten carry roughly 17%. The CDR3 contains 15 residues. Germline V gives CDR1 LGHNA, CDR2 YNFKEQ. Trimming at V came to 5 bases and at J to 6 bases, leaving 2 bases not matched to a gene. Individuals drawn from some 25 US areas were about 18 to 95 years old. Recovered participants had two consecutive negative NP/OP PCR tests, healthcare professional clearance, or symptom resolution.

The chain recombines TRBV4-2 with TRBJ2-2; 14 positions agree with TRBD2. This TCR came from a woman aged 45-60 years who had recovered from COVID-19. The specimen sequenced was PBMCs or T cells enriched from blood (not recorded which). In DNA, the CDR3 is TGTGCCAGCAGCAGGGGACTAGCGGGAGCCGGGGAGCTGTTTTTT. Protein product: CASSRGLAGAGELFF.